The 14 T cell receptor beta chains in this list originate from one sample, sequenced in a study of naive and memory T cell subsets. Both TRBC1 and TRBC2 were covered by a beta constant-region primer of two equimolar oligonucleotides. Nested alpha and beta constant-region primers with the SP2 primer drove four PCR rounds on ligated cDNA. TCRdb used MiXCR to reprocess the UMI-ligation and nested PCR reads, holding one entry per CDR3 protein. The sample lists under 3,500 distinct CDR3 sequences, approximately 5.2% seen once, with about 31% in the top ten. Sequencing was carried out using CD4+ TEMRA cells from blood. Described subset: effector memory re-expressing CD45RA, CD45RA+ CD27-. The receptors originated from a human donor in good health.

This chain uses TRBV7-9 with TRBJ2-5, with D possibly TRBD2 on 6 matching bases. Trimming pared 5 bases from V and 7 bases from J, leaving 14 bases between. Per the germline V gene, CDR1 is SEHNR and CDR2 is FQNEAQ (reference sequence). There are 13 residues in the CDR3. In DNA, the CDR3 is TGTGCCAGCAGCCAGGGTGGGGAGGTGACCCAGTACTTC. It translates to CASSQGGEVTQYF.

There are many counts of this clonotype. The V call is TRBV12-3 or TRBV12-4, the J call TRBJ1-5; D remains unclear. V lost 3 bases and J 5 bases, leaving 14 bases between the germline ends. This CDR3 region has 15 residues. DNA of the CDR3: TGTGCCAGCAGTTTTCTAGCACCAGGCGATCAGCCCCAGCATTTT. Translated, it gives CASSFLAPGDQPQHF.

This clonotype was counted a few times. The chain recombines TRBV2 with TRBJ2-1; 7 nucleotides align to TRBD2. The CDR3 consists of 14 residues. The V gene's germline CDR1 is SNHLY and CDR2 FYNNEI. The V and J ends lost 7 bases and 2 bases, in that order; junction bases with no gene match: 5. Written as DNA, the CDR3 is TGTGCCAGCACCTCGGGAGGACCCTACAATGAGCAGTTCTTC. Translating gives CASTSGGPYNEQFF. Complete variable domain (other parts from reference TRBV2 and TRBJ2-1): EPEVTQTPSHQVTQMGQEVILRCVPISNHLYFYWYRQILGQKVEFLVSFYNNEISEKSEIFDDQFSVERPDGSNFTLKIRSTKLEDSAMYFCASTSGGPYNEQFFGPGTRLTVL.

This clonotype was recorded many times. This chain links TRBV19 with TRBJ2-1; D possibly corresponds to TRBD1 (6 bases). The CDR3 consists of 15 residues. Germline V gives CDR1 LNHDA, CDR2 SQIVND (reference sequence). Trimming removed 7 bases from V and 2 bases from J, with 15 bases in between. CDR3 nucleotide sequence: TGTGCCAGTACCAAGCTGGGGGCACCCTACAATGAGCAGTTCTTC. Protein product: CASTKLGAPYNEQFF.

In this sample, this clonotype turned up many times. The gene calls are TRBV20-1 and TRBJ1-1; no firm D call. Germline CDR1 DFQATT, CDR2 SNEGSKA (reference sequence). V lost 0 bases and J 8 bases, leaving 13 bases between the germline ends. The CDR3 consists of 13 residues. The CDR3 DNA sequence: TGCAGTGCTAGAGATCGAGGTAGTGCAGAAGCTTTCTTT. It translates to CSARDRGSAEAFF.

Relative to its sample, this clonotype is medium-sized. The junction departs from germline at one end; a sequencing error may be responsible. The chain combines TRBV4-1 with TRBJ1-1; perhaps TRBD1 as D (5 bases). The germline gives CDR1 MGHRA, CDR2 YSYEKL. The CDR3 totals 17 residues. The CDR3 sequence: CTSSQNPLRRGVTEAFF. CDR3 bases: TGCACCAGCAGCCAAAACCCCCTTCGACGAGGGGTCACTGAAGCTTTCTTT.

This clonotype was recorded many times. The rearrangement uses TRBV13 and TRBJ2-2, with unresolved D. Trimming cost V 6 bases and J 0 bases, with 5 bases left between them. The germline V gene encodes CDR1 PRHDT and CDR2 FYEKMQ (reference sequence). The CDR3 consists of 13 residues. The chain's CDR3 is CASRRTNTGELFF. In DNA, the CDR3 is TGTGCCAGCAGACGTACGAACACCGGGGAGCTGTTTTTT.

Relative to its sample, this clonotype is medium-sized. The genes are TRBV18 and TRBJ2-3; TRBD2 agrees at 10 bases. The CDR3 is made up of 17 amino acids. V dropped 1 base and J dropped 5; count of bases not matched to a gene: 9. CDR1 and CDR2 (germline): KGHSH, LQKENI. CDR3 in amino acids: CASSPLASGSFEDTQYF. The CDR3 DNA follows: TGTGCCAGCTCACCACTAGCTAGCGGGAGCTTTGAAGATACGCAGTATTTT.

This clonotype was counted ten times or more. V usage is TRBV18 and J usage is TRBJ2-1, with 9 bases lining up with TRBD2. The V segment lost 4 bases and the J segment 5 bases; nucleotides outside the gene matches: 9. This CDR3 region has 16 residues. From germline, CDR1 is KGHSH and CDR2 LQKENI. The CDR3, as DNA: TGTGCCAGCTCACTTATAGCGGGAGTTGGGAACAATGAGCAGTTCTTC. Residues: CASSLIAGVGNNEQFF.

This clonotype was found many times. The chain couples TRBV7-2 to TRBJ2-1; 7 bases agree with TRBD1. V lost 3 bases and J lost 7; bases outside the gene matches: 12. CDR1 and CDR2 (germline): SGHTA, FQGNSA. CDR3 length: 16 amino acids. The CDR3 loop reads CASSFFGQEPTNEQFF. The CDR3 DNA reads TGTGCCAGCAGCTTCTTTGGACAGGAACCTACGAATGAGCAGTTCTTC.

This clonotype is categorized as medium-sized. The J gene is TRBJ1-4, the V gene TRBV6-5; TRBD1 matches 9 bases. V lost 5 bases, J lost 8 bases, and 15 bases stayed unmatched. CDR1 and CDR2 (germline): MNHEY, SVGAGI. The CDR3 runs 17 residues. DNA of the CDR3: TGTGCCAGCAGTGCCCCTCCTCCTGGGACAGGGAGGGAAAAACTGTTTTTT. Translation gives CASSAPPPGTGREKLFF.

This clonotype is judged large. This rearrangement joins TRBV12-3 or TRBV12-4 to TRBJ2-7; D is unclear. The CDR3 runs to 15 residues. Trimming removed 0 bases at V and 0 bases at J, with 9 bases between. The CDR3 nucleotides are TGTGCCAGCAGTTTAGCGCGCGTCTCCTCCTACGAGCAGTACTTC. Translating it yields CASSLARVSSYEQYF.

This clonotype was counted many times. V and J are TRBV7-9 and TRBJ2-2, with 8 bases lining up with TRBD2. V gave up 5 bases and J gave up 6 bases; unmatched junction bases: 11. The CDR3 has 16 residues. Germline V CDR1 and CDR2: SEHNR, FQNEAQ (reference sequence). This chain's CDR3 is CASSLSRGGVPGELFF. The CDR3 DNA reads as TGTGCCAGCAGCCTGTCCCGGGGGGGAGTCCCCGGGGAGCTGTTTTTT.

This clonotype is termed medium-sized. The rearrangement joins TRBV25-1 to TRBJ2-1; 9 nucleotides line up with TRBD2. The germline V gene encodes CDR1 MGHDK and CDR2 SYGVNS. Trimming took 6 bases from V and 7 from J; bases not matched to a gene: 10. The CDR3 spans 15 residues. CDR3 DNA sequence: TGTGCCAGCAGCCCCGCCGCGGGAGGGCCGAATGAGCAGTTCTTC. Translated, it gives CASSPAAGGPNEQFF.